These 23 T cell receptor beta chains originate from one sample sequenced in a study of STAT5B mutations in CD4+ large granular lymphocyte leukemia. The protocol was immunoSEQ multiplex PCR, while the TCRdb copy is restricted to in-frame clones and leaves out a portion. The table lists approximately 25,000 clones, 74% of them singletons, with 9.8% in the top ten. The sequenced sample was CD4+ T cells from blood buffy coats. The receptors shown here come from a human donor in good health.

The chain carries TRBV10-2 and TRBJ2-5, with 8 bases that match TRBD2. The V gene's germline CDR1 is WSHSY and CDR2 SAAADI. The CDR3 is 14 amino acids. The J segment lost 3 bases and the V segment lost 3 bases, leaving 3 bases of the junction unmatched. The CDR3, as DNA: TGCGCCAGCAGTGATAGCGGGACGAAAGAGACCCAGTACTTC. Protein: CASSDSGTKETQYF.

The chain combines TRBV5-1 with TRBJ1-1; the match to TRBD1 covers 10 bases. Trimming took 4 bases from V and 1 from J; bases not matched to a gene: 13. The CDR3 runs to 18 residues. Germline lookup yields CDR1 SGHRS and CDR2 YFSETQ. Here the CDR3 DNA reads TGCGCCAGCAGCCGGGAGCGGGGGACAGGGGTTTGGAACACTGAAGCTTTCTTT. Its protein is CASSRERGTGVWNTEAFF.

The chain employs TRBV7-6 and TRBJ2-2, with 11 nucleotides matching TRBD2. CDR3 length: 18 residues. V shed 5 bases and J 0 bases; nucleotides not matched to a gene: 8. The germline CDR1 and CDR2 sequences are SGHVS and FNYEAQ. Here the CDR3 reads CASSPALAGAANTGELFF. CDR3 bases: TGTGCCAGCAGCCCCGCACTAGCGGGGGCGGCGAACACCGGGGAGCTGTTTTTT.

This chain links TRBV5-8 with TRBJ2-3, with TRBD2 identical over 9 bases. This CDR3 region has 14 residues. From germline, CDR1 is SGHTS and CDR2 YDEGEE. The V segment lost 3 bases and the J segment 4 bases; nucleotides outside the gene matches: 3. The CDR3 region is CASSSGTSPDTQYF. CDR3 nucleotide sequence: TGTGCCAGCAGCTCCGGGACTAGCCCAGATACGCAGTATTTT.

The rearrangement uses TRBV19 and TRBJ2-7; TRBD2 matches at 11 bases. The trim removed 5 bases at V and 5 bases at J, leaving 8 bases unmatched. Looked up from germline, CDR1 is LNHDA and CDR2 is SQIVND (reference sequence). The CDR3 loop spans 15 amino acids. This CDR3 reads CASSGFSGRAHEQYF. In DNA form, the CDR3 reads TGTGCCAGTAGTGGATTTAGCGGGAGGGCCCACGAGCAGTACTTC.

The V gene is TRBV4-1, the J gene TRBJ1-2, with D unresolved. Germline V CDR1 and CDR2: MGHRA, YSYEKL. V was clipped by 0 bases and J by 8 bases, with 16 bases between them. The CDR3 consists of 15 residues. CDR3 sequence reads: CASSQELTIARGYTF. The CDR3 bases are TGCGCCAGCAGCCAAGAGCTCACAATCGCTCGGGGCTACACCTTC.

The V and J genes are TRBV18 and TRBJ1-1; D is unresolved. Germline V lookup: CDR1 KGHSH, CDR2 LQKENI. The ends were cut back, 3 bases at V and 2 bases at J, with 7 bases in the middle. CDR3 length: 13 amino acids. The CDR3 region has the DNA TGTGCCAGCTCACCGCCGGGAAACACTGAAGCTTTCTTT. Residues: CASSPPGNTEAFF.

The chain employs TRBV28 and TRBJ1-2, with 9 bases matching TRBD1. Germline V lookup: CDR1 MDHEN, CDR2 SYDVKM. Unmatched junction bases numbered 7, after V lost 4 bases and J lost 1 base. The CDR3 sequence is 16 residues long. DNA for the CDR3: TGTGCCAGCAGTTATCCGGGACAGGGATATAACTATGGCTACACCTTC. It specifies CASSYPGQGYNYGYTF.

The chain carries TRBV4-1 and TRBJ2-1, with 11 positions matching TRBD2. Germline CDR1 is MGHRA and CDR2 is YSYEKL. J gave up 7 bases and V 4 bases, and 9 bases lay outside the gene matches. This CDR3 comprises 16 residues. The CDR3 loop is CASSPSVLAGGNEQFF. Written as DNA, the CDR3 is TGCGCCAGCAGCCCAAGCGTTCTAGCGGGGGGAAATGAGCAGTTCTTC.

DNA of the CDR3: TGTGCCAGTAGTACCCCAGGGACAGGGGCTCAGCCCCAGCATTTT. As protein: CASSTPGTGAQPQHF. This chain uses TRBV19 with TRBJ1-5; 10 nucleotides line up with TRBD1. J gave up 6 bases and V 4 bases, and 6 bases lay outside the gene matches. This CDR3 has 15 amino acids. The germline CDR1 and CDR2 sequences are LNHDA and SQIVND (reference sequence).

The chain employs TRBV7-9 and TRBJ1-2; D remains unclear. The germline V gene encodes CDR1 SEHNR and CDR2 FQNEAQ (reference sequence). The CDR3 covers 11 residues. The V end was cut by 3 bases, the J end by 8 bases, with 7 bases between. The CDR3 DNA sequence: TGTGCCAGCAGCTTCTCGGGGGGCTACACCTTC. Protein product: CASSFSGGYTF.

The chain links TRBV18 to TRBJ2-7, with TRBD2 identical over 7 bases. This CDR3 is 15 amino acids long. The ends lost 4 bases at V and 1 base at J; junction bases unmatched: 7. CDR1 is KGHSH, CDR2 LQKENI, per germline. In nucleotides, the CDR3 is TGTGCCAGCTCACGAAGCGGGGTAGGGTCCTACGAGCAGTACTTC. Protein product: CASSRSGVGSYEQYF.

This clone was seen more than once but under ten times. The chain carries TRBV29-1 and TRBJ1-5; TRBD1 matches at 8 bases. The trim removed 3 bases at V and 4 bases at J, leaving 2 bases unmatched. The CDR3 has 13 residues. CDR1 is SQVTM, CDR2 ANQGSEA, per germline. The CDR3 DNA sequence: TGCAGCGTTGACCAGGGGGCAAATCAGCCCCAGCATTTT. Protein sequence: CSVDQGANQPQHF. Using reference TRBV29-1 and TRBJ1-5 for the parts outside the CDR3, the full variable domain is SAVISQKPSRDICQRGTSLTIQCQVDSQVTMMFWYRQQPGQSLTLIATANQGSEATYESGFVIDKFPISRPNLTFSTLTVSNMSPEDSSIYLCSVDQGANQPQHFGDGTRLSIL.

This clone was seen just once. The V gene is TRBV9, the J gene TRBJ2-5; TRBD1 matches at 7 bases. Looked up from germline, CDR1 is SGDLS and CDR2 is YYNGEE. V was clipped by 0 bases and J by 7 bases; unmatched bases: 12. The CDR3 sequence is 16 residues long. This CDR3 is CASSVVGTASLGTQYF. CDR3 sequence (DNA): TGTGCCAGCAGCGTAGTGGGGACAGCCTCCTTGGGGACCCAGTACTTC.

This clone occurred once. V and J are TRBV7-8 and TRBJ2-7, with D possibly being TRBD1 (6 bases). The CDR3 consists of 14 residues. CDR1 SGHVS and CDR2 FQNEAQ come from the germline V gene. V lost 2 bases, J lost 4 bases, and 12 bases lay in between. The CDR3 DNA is TGTGCCAGCAGCTTACGGACAGTAACTTACGAGCAGTACTTC. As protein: CASSLRTVTYEQYF.

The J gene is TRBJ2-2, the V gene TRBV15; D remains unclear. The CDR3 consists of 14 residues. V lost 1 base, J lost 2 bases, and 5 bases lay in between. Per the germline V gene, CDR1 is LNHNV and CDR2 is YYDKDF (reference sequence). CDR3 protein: CATSRGENTGELFF. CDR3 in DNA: TGTGCCACCAGCAGAGGAGAAAACACCGGGGAGCTGTTTTTT.

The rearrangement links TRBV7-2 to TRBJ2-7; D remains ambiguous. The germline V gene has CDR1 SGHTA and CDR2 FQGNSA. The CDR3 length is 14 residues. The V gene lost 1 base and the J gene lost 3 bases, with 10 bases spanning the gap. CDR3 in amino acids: CASSLEQTVYEQYF. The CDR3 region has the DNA TGTGCCAGCAGCTTAGAACAGACTGTCTACGAGCAGTACTTC. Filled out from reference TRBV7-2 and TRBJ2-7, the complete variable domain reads GAGVSQSPSNKVTEKGKDVELRCDPISGHTALYWYRQSLGQGLEFLIYFQGNSAPDKSGLPSDRFSAERTGGSVSTLTIQRTQQEDSAVYLCASSLEQTVYEQYFGPGTRLTVT.

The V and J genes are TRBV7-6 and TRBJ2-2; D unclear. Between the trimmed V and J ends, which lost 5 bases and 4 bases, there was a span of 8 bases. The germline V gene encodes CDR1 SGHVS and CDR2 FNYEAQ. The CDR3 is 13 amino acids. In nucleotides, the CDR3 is TGTGCCAGCAGCCCTTTCACCACCGGGGAGCTGTTTTTT. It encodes CASSPFTTGELFF.

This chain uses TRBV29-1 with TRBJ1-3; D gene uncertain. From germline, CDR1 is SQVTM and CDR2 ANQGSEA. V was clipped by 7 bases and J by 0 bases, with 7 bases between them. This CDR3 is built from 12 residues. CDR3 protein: CSGGSSGNTIYF. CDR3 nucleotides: TGCAGCGGCGGGAGCTCTGGAAACACCATATATTTT.

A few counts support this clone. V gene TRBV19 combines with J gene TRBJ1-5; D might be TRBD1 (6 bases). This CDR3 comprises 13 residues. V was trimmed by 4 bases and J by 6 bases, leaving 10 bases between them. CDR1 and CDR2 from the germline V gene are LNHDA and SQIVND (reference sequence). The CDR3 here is CASSTGVGQPQHF. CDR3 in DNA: TGTGCCAGTAGTACAGGGGTCGGTCAGCCCCAGCATTTT. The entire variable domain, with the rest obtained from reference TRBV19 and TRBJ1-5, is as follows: DGGITQSPKYLFRKEGQNVTLSCEQNLNHDAMYWYRQDPGQGLRLIYYSQIVNDFQKGDIAEGYSVSREKKESFPLTVTSAQKNPTAFYLCASSTGVGQPQHFGDGTRLSIL.

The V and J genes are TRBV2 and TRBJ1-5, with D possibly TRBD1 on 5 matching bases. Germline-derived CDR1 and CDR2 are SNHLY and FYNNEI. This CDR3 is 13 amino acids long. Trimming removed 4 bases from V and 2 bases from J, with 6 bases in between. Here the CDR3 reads CASSGGGNQPQHF. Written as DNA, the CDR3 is TGTGCCAGCAGTGGAGGGGGCAATCAGCCCCAGCATTTT.

In DNA, the CDR3 is TGTGCCAGCAGCTTAGCCGGGGGCAGGGATGAAGCTTTCTTT. This encodes CASSLAGGRDEAFF. This chain links TRBV4-2 with TRBJ1-1; the D gene is possibly TRBD1 (6 bases). The CDR3 loop spans 14 amino acids. Germline CDR1 is LGHNA and CDR2 is YNFKEQ. Trimming pared 5 bases from V and 7 bases from J, leaving 17 bases between.

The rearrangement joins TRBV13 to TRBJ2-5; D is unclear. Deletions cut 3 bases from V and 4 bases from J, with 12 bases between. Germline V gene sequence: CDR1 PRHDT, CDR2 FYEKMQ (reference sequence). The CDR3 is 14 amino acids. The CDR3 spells CASSFVRAGETQYF. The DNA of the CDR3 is TGTGCCAGCAGCTTCGTCCGGGCCGGAGAGACCCAGTACTTC.